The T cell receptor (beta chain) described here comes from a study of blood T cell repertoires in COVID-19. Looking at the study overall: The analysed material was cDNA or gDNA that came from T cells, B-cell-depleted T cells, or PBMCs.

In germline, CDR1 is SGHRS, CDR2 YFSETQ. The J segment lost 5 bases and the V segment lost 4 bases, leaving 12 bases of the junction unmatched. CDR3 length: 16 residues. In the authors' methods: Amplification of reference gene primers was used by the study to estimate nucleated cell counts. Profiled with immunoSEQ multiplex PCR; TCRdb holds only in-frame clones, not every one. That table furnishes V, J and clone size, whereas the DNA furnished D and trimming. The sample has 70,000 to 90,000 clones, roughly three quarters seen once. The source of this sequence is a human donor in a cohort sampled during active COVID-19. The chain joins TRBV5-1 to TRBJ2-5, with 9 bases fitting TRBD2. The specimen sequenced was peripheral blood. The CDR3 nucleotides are TGCGCCAGCAGCCTGGCGTTAGCGGGGGTGTTGGAGACCCAGTACTTC. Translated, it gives CASSLALAGVLETQYF.